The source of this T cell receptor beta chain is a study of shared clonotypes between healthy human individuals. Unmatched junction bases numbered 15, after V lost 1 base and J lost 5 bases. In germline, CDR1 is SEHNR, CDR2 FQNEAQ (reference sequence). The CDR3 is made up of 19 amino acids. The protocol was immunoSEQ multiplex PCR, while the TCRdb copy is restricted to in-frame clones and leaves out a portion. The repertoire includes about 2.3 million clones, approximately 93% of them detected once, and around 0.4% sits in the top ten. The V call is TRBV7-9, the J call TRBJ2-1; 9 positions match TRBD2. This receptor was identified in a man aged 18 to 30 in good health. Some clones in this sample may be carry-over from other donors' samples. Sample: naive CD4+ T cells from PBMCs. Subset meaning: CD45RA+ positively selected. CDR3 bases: TGTGCCAGCAGCTTAGGACGAGCTTCGGCGGGAGGGCCCCACAATGAGCAGTTCTTC. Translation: CASSLGRASAGGPHNEQFF.